The text below deals with one T cell receptor beta chain. This clone showed up just once. Which antigen it targets is not known. Base qualities were left out, and no much larger clone turns up one base away. The cohort comprised around 690 healthy bone marrow donors. All cohort members were sampled while nominally healthy, although unrecorded immune exposures were likely present. The donor tested CMV seropositive, placing the donor among the 289 seropositive members of the cohort. A peripheral blood sample was provided by each donor, and peripheral blood mononuclear cells were used for TCR beta sequencing. Genomic DNA extraction from the blood cell samples was performed with the Qiagen DNeasy Blood Extraction Kit. The method was the immunoSEQ multiplex PCR assay. The multiplex PCR relied on a mix of 60 forward primers for TCR Vbeta segments and 13 reverse primers for TCR Jbeta segments. The CDR3 region of rearranged TCR beta genes was amplified from genomic DNA with a multiplex PCR assay. The Illumina HiSeq System was used to sequence the amplified TCR beta libraries as 87-base-pair reads. The paper's data handling went like this. A later analysis counted approximately 84 million unique TCR beta chains across the 666 repertoires, and approximately 11 million of these chains were shared by at least two donors. Raw reads were error-corrected and collapsed into unique sequences by a nearest-neighbor algorithm in which closely related sequences were merged to remove PCR and sequencing errors. CDR3 sequences were aligned to IMGT reference sequences to assign V, D and J gene segments. Each retained sequence needed at least a six-nucleotide match to both a V gene segment and a J gene segment. Rearrangements were classified as productive when the CDR3 lacked stop codons and remained in frame with V and J, and all other rearrangements were classified as non-productive. CDR3 was defined according to IMGT convention as the region running from the second conserved V-encoded cysteine to the conserved J-encoded phenylalanine. The earlier analysis of roughly 590 of the donors excluded any sequence lacking an unambiguous match to a single V gene segment. An earlier analysis of 450 to 650 of the donors called V segments functional above 56.7% productive rearrangements and segregating when the between-donor standard deviation exceeded 5%. To diagnose cytomegalovirus status from the catalog of TCR beta chain sequences, a statistical classification framework was built. In a later analysis, TCR nucleotide sequences were compared against IMGT/GENE-DB human TR gene sequences so that V and J genes could be assigned. Using the TCRdist pipeline, a later analysis assigned CDR3 sequences along with most-parsimonious VDJ recombination scenarios. In a later analysis, each TCR beta chain was defined by its CDR3 amino acid sequence together with its V-gene family, and reads without a unique V-gene family were excluded. In a later analysis, 450 to 600 highly shared, low-generation-probability nucleotide sequences were removed to address suspected cross-contamination and a sequencing artifact. For each public chain, a later analysis derived a clonal expansion index from normalized ranks of inferred template counts within each repertoire. In a later analysis, generation probabilities were computed with a VDJ recombination model fitted to out-of-frame rearrangements, and the resulting probabilities were checked against IGoR. In a later analysis, hypergeometric tests were used to score TCR-TCR, TCR-HLA and TCR-CMV co-occurrence, with a repertoire-size bias correction applied to TCR pairs. False discovery rates were estimated in a later analysis by permuting HLA or CMV assignments 20 times. In a later analysis, co-occurring TCRs were grouped with DBSCAN, and TCRdist sequence similarity was added when clustering was performed within HLA-allele-positive subsets. For co-occurrence clustering, repertoires with fewer than 30,000 or more than 120,000 public chains were excluded, along with roughly 5 repertoires with anomalous nucleotide sharing. The source is immuneACCESS, and TCRdb retained only in-frame sequences with V and J called. Part of the clones is not carried over; for the studies checked, unresolved V genes explain less than half of this, and the remainder is unexplained. That table is the source of V, J and clone size, and D and trimming were worked out from the DNA. The sample has some 130,000 clones on record, more than 60% of them singletons. The ten largest account for over 8.5% of the sample.

The data are from a study of cytomegalovirus exposure and HLA in healthy donors (dated by TCRdb to the late 2010s). Regarding the research as a whole: In an earlier analysis of around 540 of the donors, 250 to 350 Gb of sequence data and 90 million to 120 million unique TCR beta sequences from about 190 million T cells were reported. About 280 gigabases of sequencing data and 70 million to 85 million unique TCR sequences were included in an early release covering about 700 HLA-typed donors. Among the roughly 390 genotyped donors, approximately 82% belonged to the genetic ancestry cluster associated with self-reported Caucasian donors. The aim of the study was to test whether cataloging public T cell receptors could identify signatures of past pathogen exposure. The study used immunosequencing to profile the T cell repertoires of several hundred subjects and linked those repertoires to cytomegalovirus serostatus. A separate validation cohort of about 110 different subjects was used in addition to the 666-subject first cohort. The study combined high-throughput TCR immunosequencing, statistical association of individual TCRs with disease status, and machine learning to predict cytomegalovirus infection status. In a later analysis, previously published TCR beta repertoires from 666 donors were re-analyzed and high-resolution HLA genotyping was added so that TCR occurrence patterns could be studied. Rather than drawing on any new phenotypic data, the later analysis identified candidate immune exposures from TCR beta sequences and the way those sequences occurred across donors. To decide whether each TCR beta V gene segment behaved as functional or pseudogenic, an earlier analysis of approximately 600 of the donors relied on high-throughput TCR beta sequencing. Alongside the repertoire data, information on donor age, sex, ethnicity and CMV serostatus was compiled. Genome-wide SNP genotypes for about 55% of the roughly 670 donors were used in a later genetic analysis, which treated that subset as a discovery cohort. Every discovery cohort repertoire had been produced on one sequencing platform. Both class I and class II loci were covered by HLA typing, at four-digit resolution. The number of donors typed differed by locus, with roughly 620-630 for A, B, C, DRB1 and DQB1, roughly 520 for DQA1, under 610 for DPA1, and over 400 for DPB1. A handful of DR-DQ haplotypes were handled as single units for association and clustering because linkage in the cohort was strong. Across around 400 genotyped donors of the cohort, an average of roughly 230,000 unique TCR beta nucleotide sequences per donor were sequenced, and roughly a sixth of those sequences were non-productive.

Study-wide findings and limitations: Some IMGT-functional V segments, including TRBV6-2 and TRBV6-3, could not be distinguished by the 87-base-pair reads and were therefore excluded. The authors suggested that the approach could potentially be extended to other disease states and immunological phenotypes. Most TCR sequences were observed very rarely across donors, whereas some public TCRs were present in many individuals. Correlated functional status among segregating V segments might reflect linkage disequilibrium, but an unknown experimental factor could not be ruled out. Because HLA typing was unavailable for some donors at each locus, only the typed subset was used in association tests. A later analysis found that most CMV-associated TCR beta chains appeared HLA-restricted, with HLA associations seemingly driven largely by CMV exposure. For the cohort, immune exposure information was limited to CMV serostatus. A cluster of highly shared sequence variants was judged likely to be a technical artifact of the sequencing pipeline. Several of the top co-occurrence clusters appeared to be linked to parvovirus B19, influenza, CMV and Epstein-Barr virus, according to a later analysis. Compared with the 666-donor mean, donors in an Asian-associated ancestry cluster had fewer N-insertions in productive TCRs, according to a later genetic analysis. In a later analysis, TCR association rates were found to vary across HLA loci, with the most associated TCRs seen for DRB1 alleles and the fewest for HLA-C alleles. In a later genetic analysis, a missense DCLRE1C variant was associated with V-gene and J-gene trimming of TCR beta chains, and the association was replicated in an independent cohort. Three of the identified cytomegalovirus-associated TCR beta chains were confirmed in vitro to be specific for cytomegalovirus antigens. The earlier analysis of around 600 of the donors excluded some 15 rarely observed V segments, including chromosome 9 orphons, because counts were too low. A further reported finding was that TCR beta sequences accurately predicted the HLA-A and HLA-B alleles for most subjects in the first cohort. In an earlier analysis of about 550 of the donors, most TCR beta V segments were observed in productive rearrangements about 87% or about 30% of the time, broadly matching IMGT annotations. In a later analysis, HLA-associated TCR beta chains showed more clonal expansion and lower generation probabilities than non-associated chains that were equally common. Specific HLA alleles were associated with about 17,000 TCR beta sequences at a false discovery rate of 0.05 in a later analysis. Only TCR beta chains were sequenced in this cohort, and the absence of alpha or paired-chain data limited detectable features. Assigning TCR associations to individual alleles was difficult when HLA alleles, especially DR and DQ, strongly co-occurred. The study listed 164 TCR beta chains as associated with cytomegalovirus. Sequencing depth was assumed to be roughly uniform across donors in the presence/absence analyses, though that assumption may not hold. The classifier was reported to diagnose cytomegalovirus status with high specificity and sensitivity in both the original cohort and the validation cohort.

V loses 5 bases at its end and J loses 4 bases; junction bases beyond the gene matches: 10. The cysteine opens and the phenylalanine closes a CDR3 of 15 amino acids. Only CDR3 DNA remains: 45 bases, in frame from the first base. The CDR1 and CDR2 encoded by the germline V gene (reference sequence) are LNHDA and SQIVND. The origin of this receptor is a woman between 45 and 60 years old in good health and CMV-seropositive. Material: PBMCs. This chain joins TRBV19 to TRBJ1-2; 7 nucleotides in the junction match TRBD1. This receptor has the CDR3 CASSPLPGQFYGYTF. In nucleotides, the sequence is TGTGCCAGTAGTCCACTTCCGGGACAGTTCTATGGCTACACCTTC. Here the CDR3 is joined to the reference TRBV19 and TRBJ1-2 genes, and the full variable domain is: DGGITQSPKYLFRKEGQNVTLSCEQNLNHDAMYWYRQDPGQGLRLIYYSQIVNDFQKGDIAEGYSVSREKKESFPLTVTSAQKNPTAFYLCASSPLPGQFYGYTFGSGTRLTVV.